This is a list of T cell receptor beta chains from one sample in a study of T-cell memory formation after mild COVID-19. In TCRdb, the 5' RACE reads were re-called with MiXCR into one record per CDR3 protein. The repertoire includes a few hundred thousand distinct CDR3 sequences, roughly 13% of them detected once, and around 20% sits in the top ten. The specimen sequenced was PBMCs or a T cell subset sorted from them (not recorded which). The receptors here all came from a man between 18 and 35 years old who had mild COVID-19 (a few samples of this study predate the infection). Cell type and time point are not known. CDR3s include the opening cysteine and the closing phenylalanine or tryptophan. Each record gives: J gene, D gene, clone size, V gene, CDR3 DNA, CDR3 protein. A D gene is named only where the DNA matches it firmly. The size of a clone is reported for some rows only, either as once, few or many, or as a class for expanded clones.

TRBJ1-5 | - | few | TRBV27 | TGTGCCAGCAGTCCTCGCGCGACAGCCGATCAGCCCCAGCATTTT | CASSPRATADQPQHF
TRBJ2-3 | TRBD2 | few | TRBV6-2/TRBV6-3 | TGTGCCAGCAGTTACTTGGCGGGGGGGCCGAATACGCAGTATTTT | CASSYLAGGPNTQYF
TRBJ2-1 | - | - | TRBV7-2 | TGTGCCAGCAGCTTAGGCCGGATCGGACGGAGTGAGCAGTTCTTC | CASSLGRIGRSEQFF
TRBJ2-7 | TRBD2 | - | TRBV4-2 | TGTGCCAGCAGCCAAGATGGCGGGGGGGCCTCCTACGAGCAGTACTTC | CASSQDGGGASYEQYF
TRBJ1-1 | - | - | TRBV4-2 | TGTGCCAGCAGCCAGGCCTTCACCTCAGGGGTTGGCACTGAAGCTTTCTTT | CASSQAFTSGVGTEAFF
TRBJ2-1 | - | many | TRBV11-3 | TGTGCCAGCAGCTTAGCGGGTGAGCAGTTCTTC | CASSLAGEQFF
TRBJ1-1 | - | many | TRBV11-2 | TGTGCCAGCAGCTACACAAGTGACAGCTTGAACACTGAAGCTTTCTTT | CASSYTSDSLNTEAFF
TRBJ2-2 | TRBD2 | - | TRBV5-1 | TGCGCCAGCAGCTGGACTAGCGGGAGTAATGGCGGGGAGCTGTTTTTT | CASSWTSGSNGGELFF
TRBJ1-2 | - | many | TRBV5-1 | TGCGCCAGCAGCTTGGGCAGCCTACACACCTTC | CASSLGSLHTF
TRBJ2-7 | - | - | TRBV5-1 | TGCGCCAGCAGCCCGGACCTGGGGGAGATATACGAGCAGTACTTC | CASSPDLGEIYEQYF
TRBJ1-1 | - | few | TRBV20-1 | TGCAGTGCTAGACGCTCTCCTGGCACTGAAGCTTTCTTT | CSARRSPGTEAFF
TRBJ1-4 | - | - | TRBV20-1 | TGCAGTGCTCAAGGGGATGAAAAACTGTTTTTT | CSAQGDEKLFF
TRBJ1-1 | TRBD1 | - | TRBV11-2 | TGTGCCAGCACCACGACAGGGGATGAGACTGAAGCTTTCTTT | CASTTTGDETEAFF
TRBJ1-2 | - | - | TRBV3-1 | TGTGCCAGCAGCCCCACAATGACACGGAACTATGGCTACACCTTC | CASSPTMTRNYGYTF
TRBJ2-7 | - | - | TRBV4-3 | TGCGCCAGCAGCCAAGAAAAGGCCTACGAGCAGTACTTC | CASSQEKAYEQYF
TRBJ2-7 | - | - | TRBV7-2 | TGTGCCAGCAGCCTGTCGGGATACAGGGACTACGAGCAGTACTTC | CASSLSGYRDYEQYF
TRBJ2-3 | - | - | TRBV9 | TGTGCCAGCAGCGTAGAGGATAGCCCAGATACGCAGTATTTT | CASSVEDSPDTQYF
TRBJ2-1 | TRBD2 | - | TRBV11-2 | TGTGCCAGCAGCTTCCTAGCGGACCCTTACAATGAGCAGTTCTTC | CASSFLADPYNEQFF
TRBJ1-2 | - | few | TRBV6-5 | TGTGCCAGCAGTCCGGCCACGGAGGGACTGGGAACTATCGGGGGCTACACCTTC | CASSPATEGLGTIGGYTF
TRBJ1-1 | TRBD1 | few | TRBV7-2 | TGTGCCAGCAGCTTAGTAGGGACAGGGAGGGACACTGAAGCTTTCTTT | CASSLVGTGRDTEAFF
TRBJ2-3 | TRBD2 | many | TRBV7-9 | TGTGCCAGCAGCTTAGGCCCAGCGGGGGGGACAGATACGCAGTATTTT | CASSLGPAGGTDTQYF
TRBJ1-1 | - | - | TRBV18 | TGTGCCAGCTCACCCGGGATAGCGAACACTGAAGCTTTCTTT | CASSPGIANTEAFF
TRBJ2-5 | - | - | TRBV9 | TGTGCCAGCAGCGTAGGGTCTAGGAGGGGAGGAGAGACCCAGTACTTC | CASSVGSRRGGETQYF
TRBJ2-1 | - | few | TRBV7-2 | TGTGCCAGCAGCTTAACGGTGGCAGGCAATGAGCAGTTCTTC | CASSLTVAGNEQFF